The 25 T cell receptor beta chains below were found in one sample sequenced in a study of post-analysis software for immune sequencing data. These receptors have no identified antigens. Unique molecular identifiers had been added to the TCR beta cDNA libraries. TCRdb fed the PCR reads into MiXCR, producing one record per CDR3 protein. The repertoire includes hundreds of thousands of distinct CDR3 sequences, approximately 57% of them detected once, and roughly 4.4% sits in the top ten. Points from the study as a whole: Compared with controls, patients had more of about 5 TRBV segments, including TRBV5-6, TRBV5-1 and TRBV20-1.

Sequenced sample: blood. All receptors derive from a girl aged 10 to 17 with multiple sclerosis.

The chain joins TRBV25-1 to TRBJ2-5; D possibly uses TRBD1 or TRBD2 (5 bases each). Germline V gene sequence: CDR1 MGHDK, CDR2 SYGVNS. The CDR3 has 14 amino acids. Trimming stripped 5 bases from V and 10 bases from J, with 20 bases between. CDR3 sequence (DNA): TGTGCCAGCAGTCTCCGGGACGCCGGAAAAGGCCAGTACTTC. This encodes CASSLRDAGKGQYF.

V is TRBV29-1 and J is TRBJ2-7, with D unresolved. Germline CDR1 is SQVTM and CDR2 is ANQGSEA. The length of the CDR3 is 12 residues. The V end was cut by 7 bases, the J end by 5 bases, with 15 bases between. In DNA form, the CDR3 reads TGCAGCGCCCGAACAGTGTCCAACGAGCAGTACTTC. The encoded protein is CSARTVSNEQYF.

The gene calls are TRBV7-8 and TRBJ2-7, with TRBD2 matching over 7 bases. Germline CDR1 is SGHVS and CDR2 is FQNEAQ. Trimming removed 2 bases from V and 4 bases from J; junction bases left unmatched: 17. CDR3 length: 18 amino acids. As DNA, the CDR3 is TGTGCCAGCAGCTTACCTCGCGAGGATCGGGCTAGCGGTTACGAGCAGTACTTC. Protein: CASSLPREDRASGYEQYF.

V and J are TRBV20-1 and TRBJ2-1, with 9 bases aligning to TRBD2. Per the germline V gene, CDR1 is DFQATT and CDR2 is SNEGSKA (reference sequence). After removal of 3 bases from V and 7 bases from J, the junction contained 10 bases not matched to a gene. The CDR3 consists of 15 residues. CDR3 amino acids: CSASLLAGGKNEQFF. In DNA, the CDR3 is TGCAGTGCTAGTTTGCTCGCGGGAGGGAAGAATGAGCAGTTCTTC.

CDR3 amino acids: CASSLDVTGSYGYTF. CDR3 DNA sequence: TGCGCCAGCAGCTTGGATGTAACAGGCTCTTATGGCTACACCTTC. The chain recombines TRBV5-1 with TRBJ1-2; possible D gene TRBD1, 5 bases. Germline V gene data show CDR1 as SGHRS and CDR2 as YFSETQ. V dropped 0 bases and J dropped 5 bases, with 14 bases sitting between them. The CDR3 contains 15 residues.

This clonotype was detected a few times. Here the CDR3 DNA reads TGCGCCAGCAGCCAAGAGGAGGCACTAGCGGGGGGTACCCTGGCCAAAAACATTCAGTACTTC. Its protein product is CASSQEEALAGGTLAKNIQYF. The chain has TRBV4-1 and TRBJ2-4; 12 bases align to TRBD2. V lost 0 bases and J lost 1; bases outside the gene matches: 13. The CDR3 is made up of 21 amino acids. The germline V gene has CDR1 MGHRA and CDR2 YSYEKL.

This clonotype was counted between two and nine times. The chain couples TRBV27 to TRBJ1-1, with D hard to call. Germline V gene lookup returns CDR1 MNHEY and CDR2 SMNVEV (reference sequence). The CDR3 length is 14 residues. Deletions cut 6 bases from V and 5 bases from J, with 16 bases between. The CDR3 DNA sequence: TGTGCCAGCAGAGCTCACCCGGTGAGAACTGAAGCTTTCTTT. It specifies CASRAHPVRTEAFF.

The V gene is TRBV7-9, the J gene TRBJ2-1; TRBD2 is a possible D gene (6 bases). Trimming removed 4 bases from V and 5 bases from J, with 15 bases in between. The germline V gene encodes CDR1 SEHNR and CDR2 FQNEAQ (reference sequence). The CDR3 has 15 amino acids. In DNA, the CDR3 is TGTGCCAGCAGCTGGGACGGGAGAATCAACAATGAGCAGTTCTTC. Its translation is CASSWDGRINNEQFF.

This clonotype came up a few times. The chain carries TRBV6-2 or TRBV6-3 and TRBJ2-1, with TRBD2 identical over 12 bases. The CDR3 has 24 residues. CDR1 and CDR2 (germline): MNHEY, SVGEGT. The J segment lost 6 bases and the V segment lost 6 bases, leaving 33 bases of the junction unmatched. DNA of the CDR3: TGTGCCAGCAGCCCCGTGTCGTCCAGGTGGGGGGTTCGGGAGGCTAGCGGGAGGGCCAATGAGCAGTTCTTC. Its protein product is CASSPVSSRWGVREASGRANEQFF.

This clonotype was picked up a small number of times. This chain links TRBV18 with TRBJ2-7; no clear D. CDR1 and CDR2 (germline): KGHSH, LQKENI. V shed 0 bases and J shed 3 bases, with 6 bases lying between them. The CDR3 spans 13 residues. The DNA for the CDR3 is TGTGCCAGCTCACCACCGTCCCTCTACGAGCAGTACTTC. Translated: CASSPPSLYEQYF. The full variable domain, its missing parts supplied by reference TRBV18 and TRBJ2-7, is NAGVMQNPRHLVRRRGQEARLRCSPMKGHSHVYWYRQLPEEGLKFMVYLQKENIIDESGMPKERFSAEFPKEGPSILRIQQVVRGDSAAYFCASSPPSLYEQYFGPGTRLTVT.

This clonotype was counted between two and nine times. CDR3 in amino acids: CASSSRTENIQYF. The CDR3 region has the DNA TGTGCCAGCAGCTCCCGGACGGAAAACATTCAGTACTTC. The chain has TRBV11-2 and TRBJ2-4; D gene unclear. The CDR3 covers 13 residues. The germline V gene encodes CDR1 SGHAT and CDR2 FQNNGV. Deletions cut 4 bases from V and 5 bases from J, with 9 bases between.

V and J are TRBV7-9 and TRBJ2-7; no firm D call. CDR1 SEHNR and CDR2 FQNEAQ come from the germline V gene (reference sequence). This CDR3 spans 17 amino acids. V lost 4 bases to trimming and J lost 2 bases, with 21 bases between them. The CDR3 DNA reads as TGTGCCAGCAGCTCCGGGTGGGCTATGTCAAAAGCCTACGAGCAGTACTTC. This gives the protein CASSSGWAMSKAYEQYF.

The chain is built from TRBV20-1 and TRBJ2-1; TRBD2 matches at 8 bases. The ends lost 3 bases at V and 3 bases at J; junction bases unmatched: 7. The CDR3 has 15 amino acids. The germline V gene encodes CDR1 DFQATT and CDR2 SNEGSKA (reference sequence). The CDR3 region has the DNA TGCAGTGCTAGCGGGGGGGCTTTTATCTACAATGAGCAGTTCTTC. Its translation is CSASGGAFIYNEQFF.

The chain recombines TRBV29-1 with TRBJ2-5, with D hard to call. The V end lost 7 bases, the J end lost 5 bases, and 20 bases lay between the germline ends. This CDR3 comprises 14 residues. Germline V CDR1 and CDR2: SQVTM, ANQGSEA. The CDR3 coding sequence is TGCAGCGGAAAGAAGTGGGGTGCGAGGGAGACCCAGTACTTC. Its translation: CSGKKWGARETQYF.

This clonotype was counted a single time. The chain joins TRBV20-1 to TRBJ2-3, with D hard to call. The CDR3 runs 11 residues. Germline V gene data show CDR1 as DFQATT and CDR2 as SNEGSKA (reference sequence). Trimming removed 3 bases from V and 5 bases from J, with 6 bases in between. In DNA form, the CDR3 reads TGCAGTGCTAGCTGGGGAGATACGCAGTATTTT. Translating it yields CSASWGDTQYF.

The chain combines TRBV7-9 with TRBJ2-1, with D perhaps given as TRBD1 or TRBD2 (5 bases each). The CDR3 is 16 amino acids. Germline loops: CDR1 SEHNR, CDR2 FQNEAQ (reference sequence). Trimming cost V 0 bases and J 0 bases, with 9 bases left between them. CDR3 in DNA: TGTGCCAGCAGCTTAGCGGGGGAAAGCTCCTACAATGAGCAGTTCTTC. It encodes CASSLAGESSYNEQFF. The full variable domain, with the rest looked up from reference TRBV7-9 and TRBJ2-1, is DTGVSQNPRHKITKRGQNVTFRCDPISEHNRLYWYRQTLGQGPEFLTYFQNEAQLEKSRLLSDRFSAERPKGSFSTLEIQRTEQGDSAMYLCASSLAGESSYNEQFFGPGTRLTVL.

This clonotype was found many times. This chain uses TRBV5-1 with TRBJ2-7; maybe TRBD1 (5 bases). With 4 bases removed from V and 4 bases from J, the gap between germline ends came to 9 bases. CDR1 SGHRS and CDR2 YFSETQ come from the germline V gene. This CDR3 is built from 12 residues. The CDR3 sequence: CASSPDNYEQYF. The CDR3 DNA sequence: TGCGCCAGCAGCCCGGACAATTACGAGCAGTACTTC.

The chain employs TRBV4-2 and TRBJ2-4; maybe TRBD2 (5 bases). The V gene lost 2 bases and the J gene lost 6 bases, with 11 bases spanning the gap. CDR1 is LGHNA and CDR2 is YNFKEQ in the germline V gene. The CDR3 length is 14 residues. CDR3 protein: CASSQSRGLNIQYF. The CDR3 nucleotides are TGTGCCAGCAGCCAATCCCGGGGATTAAACATTCAGTACTTC.

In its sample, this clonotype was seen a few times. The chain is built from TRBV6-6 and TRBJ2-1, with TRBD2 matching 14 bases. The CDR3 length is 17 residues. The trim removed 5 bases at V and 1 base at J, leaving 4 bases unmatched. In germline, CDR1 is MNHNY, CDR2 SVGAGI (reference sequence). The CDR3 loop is CASSHGLAGGSYNEQFF. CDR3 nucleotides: TGTGCCAGCAGTCACGGACTAGCGGGAGGATCCTACAATGAGCAGTTCTTC.

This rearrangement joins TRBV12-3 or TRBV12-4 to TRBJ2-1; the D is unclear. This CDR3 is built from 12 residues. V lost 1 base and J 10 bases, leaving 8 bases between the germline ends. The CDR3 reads CASSLGTWEQFF. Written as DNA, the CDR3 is TGTGCCAGCAGTTTAGGTACTTGGGAGCAGTTCTTC.

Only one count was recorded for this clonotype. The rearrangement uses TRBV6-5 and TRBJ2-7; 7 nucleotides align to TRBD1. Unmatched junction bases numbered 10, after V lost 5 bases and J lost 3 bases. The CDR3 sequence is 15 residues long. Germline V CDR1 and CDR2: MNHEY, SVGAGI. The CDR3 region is CASSPPDRTNYEQYF. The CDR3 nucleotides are TGTGCCAGCAGTCCCCCGGACAGGACAAACTACGAGCAGTACTTC.

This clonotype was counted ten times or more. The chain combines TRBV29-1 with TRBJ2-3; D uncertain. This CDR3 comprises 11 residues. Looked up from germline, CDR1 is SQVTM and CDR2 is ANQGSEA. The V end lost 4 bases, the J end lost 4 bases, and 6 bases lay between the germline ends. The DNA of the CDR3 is TGCAGCGTTGGCGGCGCAGATACGCAGTATTTT. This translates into CSVGGADTQYF.

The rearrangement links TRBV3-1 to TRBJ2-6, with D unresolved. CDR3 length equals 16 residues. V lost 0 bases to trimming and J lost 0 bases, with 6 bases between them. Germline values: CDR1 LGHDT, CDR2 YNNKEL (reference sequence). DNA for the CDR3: TGTGCCAGCAGCCAAGATCGCCTCTCTGGGGCCAACGTCCTGACTTTC. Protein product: CASSQDRLSGANVLTF.

CDR3 DNA: TGTGCCAGCAGTTACGAGGCGTCCCTCTCTGGGGCCAACGTCCTGACTTTC. The encoded protein is CASSYEASLSGANVLTF. V usage is TRBV6-5 and J usage is TRBJ2-6, with D uncertain. Germline CDR1 and CDR2: MNHEY and SVGAGI. Trimming took 2 bases from V and 0 from J, leaving 11 bases between them. The CDR3 is 17 amino acids.

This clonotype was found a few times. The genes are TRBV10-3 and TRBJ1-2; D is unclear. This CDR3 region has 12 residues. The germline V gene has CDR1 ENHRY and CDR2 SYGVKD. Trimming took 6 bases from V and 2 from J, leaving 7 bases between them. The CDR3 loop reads CAISAENYGYTF. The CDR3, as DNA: TGTGCCATCAGCGCAGAAAACTATGGCTACACCTTC.